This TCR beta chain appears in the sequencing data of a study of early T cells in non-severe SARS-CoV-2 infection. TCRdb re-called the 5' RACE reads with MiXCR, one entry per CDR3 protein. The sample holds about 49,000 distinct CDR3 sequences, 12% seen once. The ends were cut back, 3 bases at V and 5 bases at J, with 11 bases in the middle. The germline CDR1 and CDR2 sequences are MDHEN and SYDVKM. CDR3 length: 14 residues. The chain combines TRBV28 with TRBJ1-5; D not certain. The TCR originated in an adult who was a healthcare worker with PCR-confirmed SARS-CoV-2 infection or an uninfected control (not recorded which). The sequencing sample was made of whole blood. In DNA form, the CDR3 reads TGTGCCAGCAGTTTTCGGCAGACCCATCAGCCCCAGCATTTT. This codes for CASSFRQTHQPQHF.